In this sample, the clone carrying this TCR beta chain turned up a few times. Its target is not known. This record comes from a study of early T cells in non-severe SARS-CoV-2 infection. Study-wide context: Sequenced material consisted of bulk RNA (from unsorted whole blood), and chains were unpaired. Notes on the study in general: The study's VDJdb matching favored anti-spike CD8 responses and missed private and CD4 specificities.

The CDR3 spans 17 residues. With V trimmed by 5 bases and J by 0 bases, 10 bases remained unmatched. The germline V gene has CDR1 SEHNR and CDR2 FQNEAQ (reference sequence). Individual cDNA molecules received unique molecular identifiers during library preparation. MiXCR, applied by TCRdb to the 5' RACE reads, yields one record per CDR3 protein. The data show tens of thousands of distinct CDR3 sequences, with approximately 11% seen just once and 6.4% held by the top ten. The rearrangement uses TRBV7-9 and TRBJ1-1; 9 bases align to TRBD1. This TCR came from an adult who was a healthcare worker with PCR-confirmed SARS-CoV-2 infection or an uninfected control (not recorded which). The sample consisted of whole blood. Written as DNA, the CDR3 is TGTGCCAGCAGCGCAGGAACAGGGGGCCACATGAACACTGAAGCTTTCTTT. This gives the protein CASSAGTGGHMNTEAFF. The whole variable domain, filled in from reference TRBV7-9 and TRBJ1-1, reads DTGVSQNPRHKITKRGQNVTFRCDPISEHNRLYWYRQTLGQGPEFLTYFQNEAQLEKSRLLSDRFSAERPKGSFSTLEIQRTEQGDSAMYLCASSAGTGGHMNTEAFFGQGTRLTVV.